The entry below gives a single T cell receptor (beta chain) sequence along with its context. The table came from immunoSEQ multiplex PCR; TCRdb's copy has only in-frame clones and leaves some out. The sample shows over 15,000 clones, approximately 90% of them seen only once. The CDR3 loop spans 9 amino acids. Trimming shortened V by 7 bases and J by 9 bases, and 8 bases separated the two germline ends. The sample is drawn from a study of technical replicates of blood from several donors. The chain joins TRBV5-7 to TRBJ2-7; D might be TRBD1 (6 bases). TRBV5-7 is an open reading frame whose function is uncertain. What was sequenced was PBMCs. The clonotype originates from a human donor in good health. The CDR3 nucleotides read TGTGCCAGCCTCAGGGGGCAGTACTTC. This gives the protein CASLRGQYF.